These T cell receptor beta chains were read from a single sample in a study of blood T cell repertoires in COVID-19. Some clones are missing from TCRdb's copy, which holds only in-frame ones; the method was immunoSEQ multiplex PCR. This table holds some 210,000 clones, about 91% found once. The sequenced material came from peripheral blood. The origin of the receptors is a woman aged 40 to 49 with acute or convalescent COVID-19. The CDR3 runs from the conserved cysteine through the conserved F or W. D genes are given only for firm matches. Rows give clone size only sometimes, using once, few, many, or a class for an expanded clone.

cdr3_aa cdr3_nt j_call v_call clone_size d_call
CASSLAGGEAFF TGTGCCAGCAGCTTAGCGGGAGGGGAAGCTTTCTTT TRBJ1-1 TRBV7-6 . .
CASSPSRGRGYTF TGTGCCAGCTCACCTTCAAGGGGAAGGGGCTACACCTTC TRBJ1-2 TRBV18 . .
CASSLVVTESEAFF TGCGCCAGCAGCTTGGTTGTGACGGAGTCTGAAGCTTTCTTT TRBJ1-1 TRBV5-1 . .
CASSEFVEGLDQPQHF TGTGCCAGCAGTGAATTCGTGGAGGGGTTGGATCAGCCCCAGCATTTT TRBJ1-5 TRBV6-1 few .
CASSFRPGYSYSGNTIYF TGTGCCAGCAGCTTCCGCCCAGGGTATTCATACTCTGGAAACACCATATATTTT TRBJ1-3 TRBV5-6 few .
CASSFYPGQGIGGYTF TGTGCCAGCAGTTTTTATCCGGGGCAGGGGATCGGTGGCTACACCTTC TRBJ1-2 TRBV27 . .
CASTPRGRFGRGGGEDEQFF TGTGCCAGCACACCCCGAGGCAGGTTCGGCCGGGGCGGGGGGGAAGATGAGCAGTTCTTC TRBJ2-1 TRBV2 . TRBD2
CASPVGGETQYF TGCGCCAGCCCGGTTGGGGGGGAGACCCAGTACTTC TRBJ2-5 TRBV5-1 . .
CAWKRGPVGFAGELFF TGTGCCTGGAAGCGGGGACCCGTCGGGTTTGCCGGGGAGCTGTTTTTT TRBJ2-2 TRBV30 . TRBD2
CASSEASSGSYTQYF TGTGCCAGCAGTGAAGCGTCTAGCGGCTCTTATACGCAGTATTTT TRBJ2-3 TRBV6-1 . TRBD2
CASSHEQGGYGYTF TGTGCCAGCAGCCATGAACAGGGCGGGTATGGCTACACCTTC TRBJ1-2 TRBV3-1/TRBV3-2 . .
CASSWDSQTITDTQYF TGTGCCAGCAGTTGGGACAGTCAGACCATCACAGATACGCAGTATTTT TRBJ2-3 TRBV6-5 . TRBD1
CASSKVPGASYGDYGYTF TGTGCCAGCAGCAAAGTTCCCGGAGCCAGCTACGGTGACTATGGCTACACCTTC TRBJ1-2 TRBV21-1 . .
CASSLVPGEVYGYTF TGTGCCAGCAGCTTGGTACCGGGGGAGGTCTATGGCTACACCTTC TRBJ1-2 TRBV7-2 . .
CASSLGQNTEAFF TGCGCCAGCAGCCTTGGACAGAACACTGAAGCTTTCTTT TRBJ1-1 TRBV4-1 . .
CASSPDSGSRGGELFF TGTGCCAGTAGTCCGGACTCCGGTTCCCGCGGCGGGGAGCTGTTTTTT TRBJ2-2 TRBV19 . .
CASSFTERTDTQYF TGCGCCAGCAGCTTTACCGAGCGCACAGATACGCAGTATTTT TRBJ2-3 TRBV5-1 . .
CASSADRVLLGTVEAFF TGTGCCAGCAGCGCCGACAGGGTGCTTCTGGGAACGGTTGAAGCTTTCTTT TRBJ1-1 TRBV9 . TRBD1
CASSSPGGTMNTEAFF TGTGCCAGCAGCTCCCCAGGGGGAACAATGAACACTGAAGCTTTCTTT TRBJ1-1 TRBV7-2 . TRBD1
CASSLMEGAGYGYTF TGCGCCAGCAGCTTGATGGAGGGGGCGGGCTATGGCTACACCTTC TRBJ1-2 TRBV5-1 . TRBD1
CASSVGLAGPADTQYF TGTGCCAGCAGTGTGGGACTAGCGGGACCCGCCGATACGCAGTATTTT TRBJ2-3 TRBV6-1 . TRBD2
CASSKDGVSQGKTQYF TGTGCCAGCAGCAAAGACGGGGTCAGTCAAGGAAAGACCCAGTACTTC TRBJ2-5 TRBV21-1 . .
CASNQRPNTEAFF TGTGCCAGCAATCAGCGTCCGAACACTGAAGCTTTCTTT TRBJ1-1 TRBV6-5 . .
CASTQGTDTQYF TGTGCCAGCACCCAGGGGACAGATACGCAGTATTTT TRBJ2-3 TRBV2 . .
CASSLGPMNTEAFF TGTGCCAGCAGCTTAGGGCCCATGAACACTGAAGCTTTCTTT TRBJ1-1 TRBV11-2 . .
CASSQEGWAGYTF TGTGCCAGCAGCCAGGAAGGTTGGGCTGGCTACACCTTC TRBJ1-2 TRBV3-1/TRBV3-2 . .
CASTTDRSGYTF TGTGCCAGTACAACGGACAGGAGTGGCTACACCTTC TRBJ1-2 TRBV19 . TRBD1
CASSQEPAGGRGKTQYF TGCGCCAGCAGCCAAGAACCAGCGGGGGGGCGGGGAAAGACCCAGTACTTC TRBJ2-5 TRBV4-1 . TRBD2
CASSQETGSPTDTQYF TGCGCCAGCAGCCAAGAGACGGGATCCCCGACAGATACGCAGTATTTT TRBJ2-3 TRBV4-1 . .
CAWKGQGASEAFF TGTGCCTGGAAGGGACAGGGGGCTTCTGAAGCTTTCTTT TRBJ1-1 TRBV30 once TRBD1
CASTPIPPGIRGYTF TGTGCCAGCACCCCAATCCCTCCGGGTATACGAGGCTACACCTTC TRBJ1-2 TRBV27 few .
CASSGGIRETQYF TGTGCCAGCAGCGGGGGGATTCGAGAGACCCAGTACTTC TRBJ2-5 TRBV7-6 . .
CASSDYYGYTF TGTGCCAGCAGTGACTACTATGGCTACACCTTC TRBJ1-2 TRBV2 . .
CASSPPGKGNTEAFF TGTGCCAGCTCACCACCCGGGAAGGGCAACACTGAAGCTTTCTTT TRBJ1-1 TRBV18 . .
CASSLIAGGYNEQFF TGTGCCAGCAGCTTAATAGCGGGGGGGTACAATGAGCAGTTCTTC TRBJ2-1 TRBV7-2 once TRBD2
CASSAPRGGYTF TGTGCCAGCAGCGCCCCCAGGGGTGGCTACACCTTC TRBJ1-2 TRBV9 . .
CASSETRHNSPLHF TGTGCCAGCAGTGAAACCAGACACAATTCACCCCTCCACTTT TRBJ1-6 TRBV6-1 . .
CASSSGQGNTEAFF TGTGCCAGCAGCTCGGGACAGGGGAACACTGAAGCTTTCTTT TRBJ1-1 TRBV7-8 . TRBD1
CATQGGGLQGHPNYGYTF TGTGCCACCCAAGGGGGGGGTCTCCAGGGCCATCCTAACTATGGCTACACCTTC TRBJ1-2 TRBV10-3 few .
CASLALGNYGYTF TGTGCCAGCTTAGCCCTCGGCAACTATGGCTACACCTTC TRBJ1-2 TRBV6-5 . .
CASSQAGGDSTDTQYF TGCGCCAGCAGCCAGGCGGGAGGGGACAGCACAGATACGCAGTATTTT TRBJ2-3 TRBV4-1 . TRBD2
CASSRQDYGYTF TGTGCCAGCAGTCGACAGGACTATGGCTACACCTTC TRBJ1-2 TRBV3-1/TRBV3-2 . .
CASSQDVARGGGEQFF TGCGCCAGCAGCCAAGACGTCGCGCGGGGGGGCGGTGAGCAGTTCTTC TRBJ2-1 TRBV4-1 . TRBD2
CATTRETRNEKLFF TGTGCCACAACCCGGGAGACACGGAACGAAAAACTGTTTTTT TRBJ1-4 TRBV2 . .
CASSPLAGANVLTF TGTGCCAGCAGCCCCCTAGCTGGGGCCAACGTCCTGACTTTC TRBJ2-6 TRBV4-2 . .
CARSFSPRVTEAFF TGTGCCAGAAGCTTTTCCCCCAGGGTTACTGAAGCTTTCTTT TRBJ1-1 TRBV5-3 . .
CASSQVQGAGYGYTF TGTGCCAGCAGCCAAGTACAGGGGGCGGGGTATGGCTACACCTTC TRBJ1-2 TRBV3-1/TRBV3-2 . TRBD1
CASSFMGRQGRNTIYF TGTGCCAGCAGCTTCATGGGCCGACAGGGAAGAAACACCATATATTTT TRBJ1-3 TRBV5-6 few TRBD1